The 23 T cell receptor beta chains given below trace back to one sample, sequenced in a study of T cell repertoires in cytomegalovirus infection. TCRdb analysed the reads with MiXCR anew, one entry per CDR3 protein. The sample holds approximately 180,000 distinct CDR3 sequences, 15% to 20% seen once. Material for sequencing was PBMCs. These receptor sequences come from a human donor in good health (CMV status not recorded). Some clones in this sample may be carry-over from other donors' samples.

The rearrangement links TRBV29-1 to TRBJ2-5; D is perhaps TRBD1 (5 bases). The CDR3 has 14 residues. Germline CDR1 SQVTM, CDR2 ANQGSEA. V was shortened by 3 bases and J by 1 base, with 12 bases between the two germline ends. This CDR3 reads CSVEGREFQETQYF. The CDR3 region has the DNA TGCAGCGTTGAGGGCAGGGAATTCCAAGAGACCCAGTACTTC.

The chain is built from TRBV19 and TRBJ2-2, with 7 bases aligning to TRBD2. Germline V gene sequence: CDR1 LNHDA, CDR2 SQIVND (reference sequence). The ends lost 7 bases at V and 7 bases at J; junction bases unmatched: 12. CDR3 length: 15 residues. The CDR3 here is CASKEVGGSYGELFF. The CDR3 nucleotides are TGTGCCAGTAAGGAAGTGGGCGGGAGTTACGGGGAGCTGTTTTTT.

In its sample, this clonotype was seen a few times. CDR3 residues: CASSLSARSAFF. Written as DNA, the CDR3 is TGTGCCAGCAGCTTATCTGCCAGGTCTGCTTTCTTT. The V and J genes are TRBV7-9 and TRBJ1-1; D unclear. Trimming removed 2 bases from V and 11 bases from J, with 12 bases in between. The CDR3 runs 12 residues. Germline assignment: CDR1 SEHNR and CDR2 FQNEAQ (reference sequence).

The chain employs TRBV7-2 and TRBJ1-3, with D perhaps TRBD1 (6 bases). V was trimmed by 6 bases and J by 5 bases, leaving 23 bases between them. The CDR3 is 17 residues long. The germline V gene has CDR1 SGHTA and CDR2 FQGNSA. In DNA form, the CDR3 reads TGTGCCAGCAGTACAATTTCAAGGGGGTTGGATAGAAACACCATATATTTT. Encoded protein: CASSTISRGLDRNTIYF. Filled out from reference TRBV7-2 and TRBJ1-3, the complete variable domain reads GAGVSQSPSNKVTEKGKDVELRCDPISGHTALYWYRQSLGQGLEFLIYFQGNSAPDKSGLPSDRFSAERTGGSVSTLTIQRTQQEDSAVYLCASSTISRGLDRNTIYFGEGSWLTVV.

The chain couples TRBV20-1 to TRBJ1-3, with TRBD1 matching over 10 bases. V lost 6 bases to trimming and J lost 0 bases; unmatched junction nucleotides: 11. The CDR3 runs to 17 residues. Germline assignment: CDR1 DFQATT and CDR2 SNEGSKA (reference sequence). The CDR3 is CSAPVTGTGDSGNTIYF. CDR3 nucleotides: TGCAGTGCACCAGTCACGGGGACAGGGGACTCTGGAAACACCATATATTTT.

The V and J genes are TRBV12-3 or TRBV12-4 and TRBJ1-1, with D possibly being TRBD1 (5 bases). Trimming stripped 3 bases from V and 11 bases from J, with 10 bases between. This CDR3 has 11 amino acids. In nucleotides, the CDR3 is TGTGCCAGCAGTTTTCGAGGGGAGGCTTTCTTT. It codes for CASSFRGEAFF.

This clonotype was seen a few times. V usage is TRBV11-3 and J usage is TRBJ2-5; D call uncertain. Trimming left V 4 bases short and J 2 bases short, with 11 bases between. This CDR3 is built from 14 residues. The germline V gene has CDR1 SGHNT and CDR2 YENEEA. The CDR3, as DNA: TGTGCCAGCAGCTCCCGGGCGACGCAAGAGACCCAGTACTTC. This codes for CASSSRATQETQYF.

For this clonotype: Since no conserved phenylalanine or tryptophan closes the CDR3, a read error is the likely cause. The V call is TRBV20-1, the J call TRBJ1-2, with TRBD1 as a possible D gene (5 bases). The CDR3 contains 13 residues. Trimming removed 4 bases at V and 4 bases at J, with 13 bases between. Germline CDR1 DFQATT, CDR2 SNEGSKA (reference sequence). Here the CDR3 reads CSAKDPGPYGYTL. CDR3 DNA sequence: TGCAGTGCTAAAGATCCGGGACCCTATGGCTACACCCTC.

The V and J genes are TRBV6-6 and TRBJ1-5; D is unresolved. V was shortened by 5 bases and J by 3 bases, with 17 bases between the two germline ends. CDR1 is MNHNY, CDR2 SVGAGI, per germline (reference sequence). The CDR3 is 16 amino acids. The CDR3 region is CASSPQSLRPNQPQHF. CDR3 nucleotides: TGTGCCAGCAGTCCCCAATCCTTACGGCCCAATCAGCCCCAGCATTTT.

In regard to this clonotype: One end of the junction varies from germline; a read error may be responsible. V and J are TRBV3-1 and TRBJ2-7; 7 nucleotides match TRBD2. The CDR3 is 15 residues long. Germline loops: CDR1 LGHDT, CDR2 YNNKEL (reference sequence). DNA for the CDR3: TGTGCCAGCAGCCGGGAGGAAGGGAGGGCGTACGGGCAGTACTTC. Its translation: CASSREEGRAYGQYF.

V usage is TRBV25-1 and J usage is TRBJ1-6; D possibly corresponds to TRBD1 (5 bases). CDR3 length equals 14 residues. V lost 4 bases and J lost 8, with 12 bases in between. In germline, CDR1 is MGHDK, CDR2 SYGVNS. For the CDR3, the DNA is TGTGCCAGCAGTGCACGGGACGGCTATTCACCCCTCCACTTT. Protein product: CASSARDGYSPLHF.

The chain carries TRBV20-1 and TRBJ2-1; 12 nucleotides align to TRBD2. The CDR3 contains 15 residues. Per germline, CDR1 DFQATT and CDR2 SNEGSKA (reference sequence). V gave up 1 base and J gave up 4 bases; unmatched junction bases: 2. The CDR3 DNA reads TGCAGTGCTAGAGGGGGGACTAGCGGGTACAATGAGCAGTTCTTC. Translating gives CSARGGTSGYNEQFF.

The chain couples TRBV18 to TRBJ1-3, with D unresolved. The ends were cut back, 3 bases at V and 2 bases at J, with 8 bases in the middle. The CDR3 consists of 14 residues. Germline V lookup: CDR1 KGHSH, CDR2 LQKENI. The chain's CDR3 is CASSPGRAGNTIYF. Written as DNA, the CDR3 is TGTGCCAGCTCACCGGGGAGGGCTGGAAACACCATATATTTT.

This clonotype was observed at least ten times. The genes are TRBV11-2 and TRBJ2-4; D may match TRBD1 or TRBD2 (6 bases each). V was clipped by 6 bases and J by 0 bases, with 15 bases between them. The germline V gene has CDR1 SGHAT and CDR2 FQNNGV. This CDR3 has 16 amino acids. The CDR3 is CASRQQGGLAKNIQYF. DNA for the CDR3: TGTGCCAGCAGGCAGCAAGGGGGACTAGCCAAAAACATTCAGTACTTC.

The table lists this clonotype with many counts. The chain employs TRBV11-2 and TRBJ1-2; D may be TRBD1 (6 bases). Per germline, CDR1 SGHAT and CDR2 FQNNGV. Trimming left V 8 bases short and J 5 bases short, with 12 bases between. This CDR3 comprises 12 residues. CDR3 amino acids: CASSITGYGYTF. In DNA, the CDR3 is TGTGCCAGCTCTATTACAGGGTATGGCTACACCTTC. Using reference TRBV11-2 and TRBJ1-2 for the parts outside the CDR3, the full variable domain is EAGVAQSPRYKIIEKRQSVAFWCNPISGHATLYWYQQILGQGPKLLIQFQNNGVVDDSQLPKDRFSAERLKGVDSTLKIQPAKLEDSAVYLCASSITGYGYTFGSGTRLTVV.

The chain employs TRBV14 and TRBJ1-1; 8 bases align to TRBD1. Germline V gene data show CDR1 as SGHDN and CDR2 as FVKESK. The CDR3 is made up of 13 amino acids. The V and J ends lost 4 bases and 7 bases, in that order; junction bases with no gene match: 5. The DNA of the CDR3 is TGTGCCAGCAGCCCCACAGGGGGTGTTGAAGCTTTCTTT. This translates into CASSPTGGVEAFF. Based on the CDR3 plus reference TRBV14 and TRBJ1-1, the full variable domain is EAGVTQFPSHSVIEKGQTVTLRCDPISGHDNLYWYRRVMGKEIKFLLHFVKESKQDESGMPNNRFLAERTGGTYSTLKVQPAELEDSGVYFCASSPTGGVEAFFGQGTRLTVV.

The chain combines TRBV11-2 with TRBJ2-3; D is possibly TRBD2 (6 bases). The CDR3 loop spans 16 amino acids. Per germline, CDR1 SGHAT and CDR2 FQNNGV. The V end was cut by 0 bases, the J end by 7 bases, with 17 bases between. CDR3 residues: CASSLEAEGDEHTQYF. CDR3 DNA: TGTGCCAGCAGCTTAGAGGCGGAGGGCGATGAGCATACGCAGTATTTT. Combining the CDR3 with reference TRBV11-2 and TRBJ2-3 gives the whole variable domain EAGVAQSPRYKIIEKRQSVAFWCNPISGHATLYWYQQILGQGPKLLIQFQNNGVVDDSQLPKDRFSAERLKGVDSTLKIQPAKLEDSAVYLCASSLEAEGDEHTQYFGPGTRLTVL.

A remark on this clonotype: Germline is not matched at one junction end, which may reflect a read error. The chain joins TRBV6-1 to TRBJ1-6, with D unclear. The CDR3 spans 13 residues. Germline CDR1 is MNHNS and CDR2 is SASEGT. The CDR3 coding sequence is TGTGCCAGCCAGAGTATCGGTAATGCACCCCTCCACTTT. Protein product: CASQSIGNAPLHF.

This clonotype was observed at least ten times. This chain uses TRBV11-1 with TRBJ2-3; D is possibly TRBD1 or TRBD2 (6 bases each). With 1 base removed from V and 4 bases from J, the gap between germline ends came to 21 bases. The CDR3 is made up of 18 amino acids. Germline-derived CDR1 and CDR2 are SGHAT and FQDESV (reference sequence). This CDR3 reads CASSLGRGAGVLADTQYF. The CDR3 nucleotides are TGTGCCAGCAGCTTAGGCCGCGGGGCAGGGGTTTTAGCAGATACGCAGTATTTT.

This clonotype was seen ten or more times. The chain couples TRBV7-2 to TRBJ2-1; D not resolved. This CDR3 is built from 15 residues. Germline V gene sequence: CDR1 SGHTA, CDR2 FQGNSA. Between the trimmed V and J ends, which lost 2 bases and 3 bases, there was a span of 11 bases. The CDR3: CASSLPFGGYNEQFF. Written as DNA, the CDR3 is TGTGCCAGCAGCTTACCTTTTGGCGGCTACAATGAGCAGTTCTTC.

There are many counts of this clonotype. CDR3 sequence: CASSRQGGGYTF. The CDR3 DNA reads as TGTGCCAGCAGTCGACAGGGGGGTGGCTACACCTTC. The chain links TRBV7-2 to TRBJ1-2; 9 nucleotides agree with TRBD1. V lost 6 bases to trimming and J lost 7 bases; unmatched junction nucleotides: 3. The CDR3 is made up of 12 amino acids. The germline gives CDR1 SGHTA, CDR2 FQGNSA.

This clonotype has only a few counts. The V and J genes are TRBV28 and TRBJ2-7; D could derive from TRBD1 or TRBD2 (6 bases each). The CDR3 has 14 amino acids. In germline, CDR1 is MDHEN, CDR2 SYDVKM. Trimming took off 8 bases at V and 1 base at J, with 15 bases between the two ends. CDR3 in amino acids: CASRARGRSYEQYF. CDR3 in DNA: TGTGCCAGCCGAGCCCGGGGGCGGTCCTACGAGCAGTACTTC.

J is TRBJ1-5 and V is TRBV20-1; TRBD1 aligns across 9 bases. The CDR3 is made up of 15 amino acids. Germline CDR1 and CDR2: DFQATT and SNEGSKA (reference sequence). V lost 6 bases, J lost 4 bases, and 10 bases stayed unmatched. Here the CDR3 reads CSAANTGTGNQPQHF. In nucleotides, the CDR3 is TGCAGTGCGGCCAACACCGGGACAGGGAATCAGCCCCAGCATTTT.